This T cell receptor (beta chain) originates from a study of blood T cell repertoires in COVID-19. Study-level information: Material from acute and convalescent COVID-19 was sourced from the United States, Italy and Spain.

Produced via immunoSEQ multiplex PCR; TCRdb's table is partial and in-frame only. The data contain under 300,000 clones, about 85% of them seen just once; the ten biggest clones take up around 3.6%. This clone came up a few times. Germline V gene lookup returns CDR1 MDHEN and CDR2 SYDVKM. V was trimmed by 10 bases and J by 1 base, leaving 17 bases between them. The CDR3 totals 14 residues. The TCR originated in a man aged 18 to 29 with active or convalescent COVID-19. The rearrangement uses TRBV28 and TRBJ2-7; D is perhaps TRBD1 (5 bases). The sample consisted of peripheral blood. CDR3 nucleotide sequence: TGTGCCACAGTATCGACAGTTTCGTCCTACGAGCAGTACTTC. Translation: CATVSTVSSYEQYF.